A single sample gave rise to the 3 T cell receptor beta chains below, sequenced in a study of Graves' ophthalmopathy and Graves' hyperthyroidism. Investigators amplified TCR beta CDR3 regions from RNA transcripts. Following a first-round RT-PCR that used HTBI primers, a second-round multiplex PCR was carried out. MiXCR, run by TCRdb on the multiplex PCR reads, gives a single entry per CDR3 protein. This table has approximately 410,000 distinct CDR3 sequences, roughly 14% appearing once. The specimen was peripheral blood. These TCRs come from a woman aged 18-35 years with stable Graves' hyperthyroidism.

This clonotype occurred many times. The J gene is TRBJ2-4, the V gene TRBV2, with 7 bases fitting TRBD1. CDR1 SNHLY and CDR2 FYNNEI come from the germline V gene. V lost 7 bases and J lost 0; bases outside the gene matches: 12. The CDR3 covers 17 residues. DNA of the CDR3: TGTGCCAGCAAAAAGGACAGGAACCCGCTAGCCAAAAACATTCAGTACTTC. Translation: CASKKDRNPLAKNIQYF.

In its sample, this clonotype was seen many times. This chain uses TRBV15 with TRBJ1-1; D unresolved. Germline CDR1 LNHNV, CDR2 YYDKDF (reference sequence). V was trimmed by 3 bases and J by 6 bases, leaving 17 bases between them. The length of the CDR3 is 15 residues. CDR3 protein: CATSRPSDGRAEAFF. CDR3 nucleotide sequence: TGTGCCACCAGCAGGCCCTCGGACGGCCGCGCTGAAGCTTTCTTT.

This clonotype was seen only a few times. A read error may be the cause here, since a much bigger clone is one base away. The chain couples TRBV27 to TRBJ1-2, with 11 nucleotides matching TRBD1. Germline CDR1 MNHEY, CDR2 SMNVEV (reference sequence). The CDR3 runs to 17 residues. The CDR3 DNA follows: TGTGCCGGCAGTTTTATTCGGACAGGGGGCACCCTCTATGGCTACACCTTC. Amino acid sequence: CAGSFIRTGGTLYGYTF.